This TCR beta chain was obtained from a study of T cell responses to AZD1222 COVID-19 vaccine. Whole-study findings and limits: Among those given AZD1222, only five to seven were seropositive at baseline. Spike was spanned by vaccine-associated CD4 TCRs, which were dominant at 160-218 and 743-854. Possibly, clonal diversity was underestimated; donors were largely white British and included more females.

TCRdb's copy holds only in-frame clones and misses some; the assay was immunoSEQ multiplex PCR. Of about 180,000 clones in the sample, about 86% are singletons; the top ten hold around 10%. Trimming left V 1 base short and J 6 bases short, with 16 bases between. Germline lookup yields CDR1 LGHDT and CDR2 YNNKEL (reference sequence). The CDR3 extends over 17 amino acids. As concerns this clone: Its antigen is unidentified.

The chain is built from TRBV3-1 (or the pseudogene TRBV3-2) and TRBJ1-6; D is undetermined. The receptor was derived from an adult who received the AZD1222 COVID-19 vaccine. Material: peripheral blood, obtained 28 days after the second AZD1222 dose. Written as DNA, the CDR3 is TGTGCCAGCAGCCAAGGGACGGTGAGGGCGTCTAATTCACCCCTCCACTTT. This codes for CASSQGTVRASNSPLHF.